The 26 T cell receptor beta chains given below trace back to one sample, sequenced in a study of T cells after yellow fever vaccination. MiXCR was run by TCRdb on the 5' RACE reads, yielding one entry per CDR3 protein. There are roughly 500,000 distinct CDR3 sequences in the sample; roughly 21% occur only once, and roughly 13% lies in the top ten. The material sequenced was PBMCs, taken 15 days after the yellow fever booster vaccination. These receptors all come from a man between 25 and 39 years old who received the YFV17D yellow fever vaccine.

The CDR3 DNA follows: TGTGCTAGCTCGAAGCGGACCGGGGAGCTGTTTTTT. It yields the protein CASSKRTGELFF. The chain has TRBV7-7 and TRBJ2-2; tentatively, D is TRBD2 (5 bases). Germline CDR1 is SSHAT and CDR2 is FNYEAQ (reference sequence). The CDR3 sequence is 12 residues long. The variable domain in full, completed from reference TRBV7-7 and TRBJ2-2, reads GAGVSQSPRYKVTKRGQDVTLRCDPISSHATLYWYQQALGQGPEFLTYFNYEAQPDKSGLPSDRFSAERPEGSISTLTIQRTEQRDSAMYRCASSKRTGELFFGEGSRLTVL.

The chain uses TRBV14 and TRBJ1-6; 7 bases are shared with TRBD1. The CDR3 consists of 15 residues. Germline values: CDR1 SGHDN, CDR2 FVKESK. Losses at the gene ends were 6 bases for V and 9 bases for J; bases not matched to a gene: 11. The CDR3 is CASRLRRDRPSPLHF. The CDR3 DNA follows: TGTGCCAGCAGACTTAGAAGGGACAGACCTTCACCCCTCCACTTT.

The genes are TRBV27 and TRBJ2-7; 7 bases align to TRBD1. V was clipped by 3 bases and J by 3 bases; unmatched bases: 14. The CDR3 has 17 amino acids. The germline V gene has CDR1 MNHEY and CDR2 SMNVEV (reference sequence). CDR3 nucleotide sequence: TGTGCCAGCAGTTTGATACAGGGGATCGACCTTGGCTACGAGCAGTACTTC. It encodes CASSLIQGIDLGYEQYF.

This clonotype was counted between two and nine times. The chain employs TRBV6-5 and TRBJ1-1, with D perhaps matching TRBD1 (5 bases). Deletions cut 6 bases from V and 11 bases from J, with 16 bases between. The CDR3 totals 12 residues. Per the germline V gene, CDR1 is MNHEY and CDR2 is SVGAGI. The chain's CDR3 is CASSRTGTGAFF. CDR3 sequence (DNA): TGTGCCAGCAGCCGGACCGGGACGGGGGCTTTCTTT.

This clonotype was found a few times. V and J are TRBV5-1 and TRBJ2-1; the match to TRBD2 covers 10 bases. CDR3 length: 14 amino acids. Germline V gene lookup returns CDR1 SGHRS and CDR2 YFSETQ. J was trimmed by 8 bases and V by 7 bases; bases with no gene match: 9. The DNA of the CDR3 is TGCGCCAGCTTCCAGCGGGAGGGCTGGGATGAGCAGTTCTTC. Its translation: CASFQREGWDEQFF.

The chain links TRBV28 to TRBJ2-7; D not certain. Deletions cut 1 base from V and 2 bases from J, with 9 bases between. This CDR3 contains 14 residues. CDR1 is MDHEN, CDR2 SYDVKM, per germline. The CDR3 region is CASSLFGSPYEQYF. CDR3 nucleotides: TGTGCCAGCAGTTTATTCGGATCCCCCTACGAGCAGTACTTC.

The chain carries TRBV7-2 and TRBJ2-7; the match to TRBD2 covers 7 bases. V lost 3 bases and J lost 0; bases outside the gene matches: 5. The CDR3 contains 15 residues. Germline assignment: CDR1 SGHTA and CDR2 FQGNSA. The CDR3 DNA is TGTGCCAGCAGCTTTATAGCGGGCCACTCCTACGAGCAGTACTTC. Protein: CASSFIAGHSYEQYF.

J is TRBJ2-3 and V is TRBV12-3 or TRBV12-4; possible D gene TRBD2, 5 bases. The length of the CDR3 is 15 residues. V dropped 6 bases and J dropped 1 base, with 14 bases sitting between them. CDR3 amino acids: CASSMFGVGTDTQYF. Here the CDR3 DNA reads TGTGCCAGCAGCATGTTCGGGGTAGGCACAGATACGCAGTATTTT.

This clonotype was detected only a few times. This chain links TRBV20-1 with TRBJ1-1; 9 nucleotides align to TRBD1. This CDR3 contains 14 residues. From germline, CDR1 is DFQATT and CDR2 SNEGSKA (reference sequence). Germline trimming cut 6 bases from V and 7 bases from J; bases unmatched to any gene: 12. CDR3 in DNA: TGCAGTGCCACTTCATCACAGGGGGCAGGTGAAGCTTTCTTT. Amino acid sequence: CSATSSQGAGEAFF.

The J gene is TRBJ2-6, the V gene TRBV29-1, with D uncertain. V gave up 4 bases and J gave up 1 base, with 11 bases separating them. Per germline, CDR1 SQVTM and CDR2 ANQGSEA. The CDR3 length is 15 residues. This CDR3 reads CSVGPAQSGANVLTF. The DNA of the CDR3 is TGCAGCGTTGGCCCAGCGCAGTCTGGGGCCAACGTCCTGACTTTC.

For the CDR3, the DNA is TGTGCCAGCAGCTTAGCGCAGGGCGTCCAAGAGACCCAGTACTTC. Translating it yields CASSLAQGVQETQYF. The J gene is TRBJ2-5, the V gene TRBV7-9; possible D gene TRBD1, 5 bases. CDR1 is SEHNR, CDR2 FQNEAQ, per germline (reference sequence). Trimming took off 0 bases at V and 1 base at J, with 9 bases between the two ends. The CDR3 consists of 15 residues.

CDR3 sequence: CASTGLWGADTQYF. The DNA for the CDR3 is TGTGCCAGCACGGGACTCTGGGGTGCAGATACGCAGTATTTT. This chain links TRBV2 with TRBJ2-3; TRBD2 is a possible D gene (6 bases). Per the germline V gene, CDR1 is SNHLY and CDR2 is FYNNEI. CDR3 length: 14 residues. The V end was cut by 7 bases, the J end by 4 bases, with 15 bases between. Full variable domain (rest looked up from reference TRBV2 and TRBJ2-3): EPEVTQTPSHQVTQMGQEVILRCVPISNHLYFYWYRQILGQKVEFLVSFYNNEISEKSEIFDDQFSVERPDGSNFTLKIRSTKLEDSAMYFCASTGLWGADTQYFGPGTRLTVL.

The rearrangement links TRBV9 to TRBJ2-5; a weak D match, TRBD2 (6 bases). V lost 0 bases, J lost 5 bases, and 17 bases lay in between. Germline V CDR1 and CDR2: SGDLS, YYNGEE. The CDR3 covers 16 residues. The DNA for the CDR3 is TGTGCCAGCAGCGTAGCAATGGTGACGGGACTGGAGACCCAGTACTTC. Translation: CASSVAMVTGLETQYF.

This clonotype was counted between two and nine times. This rearrangement joins TRBV11-2 to TRBJ1-1, with TRBD1 identical over 8 bases. V gave up 5 bases and J gave up 0 bases; unmatched junction bases: 5. Germline V gene sequence: CDR1 SGHAT, CDR2 FQNNGV. The CDR3 sequence is 15 residues long. CDR3 residues: CASSPRQGLNTEAFF. Here the CDR3 DNA reads TGTGCCAGCAGCCCAAGACAGGGGCTGAACACTGAAGCTTTCTTT.

The chain has TRBV14 and TRBJ2-5; 14 positions match TRBD2. V lost 3 bases, J lost 4 bases, and 19 bases stayed unmatched. Germline CDR1 reads SGHDN; CDR2 reads FVKESK. The CDR3 is 21 amino acids. The CDR3 is CASSHRGTRSGTSGSSETQYF. The CDR3 DNA sequence: TGTGCCAGCAGCCATCGAGGAACCCGATCGGGGACTAGCGGGAGTTCAGAGACCCAGTACTTC.

This clonotype was found a few times. V is TRBV20-1 and J is TRBJ2-1, with 8 bases fitting TRBD2. CDR3 length equals 12 residues. Germline V gene data show CDR1 as DFQATT and CDR2 as SNEGSKA (reference sequence). V shed 6 bases and J 8 bases; nucleotides not matched to a gene: 6. The CDR3: CSAKRGGHEQFF. DNA for the CDR3: TGCAGTGCCAAACGGGGGGGGCATGAGCAGTTCTTC.

The rearrangement joins TRBV7-9 to TRBJ2-5; the D call may be TRBD1 or TRBD2 (5 bases each). The CDR3 consists of 15 residues. Germline CDR1 reads SEHNR; CDR2 reads FQNEAQ (reference sequence). The V end was cut by 4 bases, the J end by 5 bases, with 17 bases between. The chain's CDR3 is CASSYEGPPWETQYF. As DNA, the CDR3 is TGTGCCAGCAGCTACGAGGGACCCCCTTGGGAGACCCAGTACTTC.

The rearrangement uses TRBV12-3 or TRBV12-4 and TRBJ2-2; the match to TRBD2 covers 11 bases. This CDR3 has 15 amino acids. Trimming removed 7 bases from V and 5 bases from J; junction bases left unmatched: 6. The CDR3 nucleotides read TGTGCCAGCACCCTGGGACTAGCGGAGACCGGGGAGCTGTTTTTT. It specifies CASTLGLAETGELFF.

A few counts support this clonotype. This CDR3 is CSAPGSRDGYTF. In DNA, the CDR3 is TGCAGTGCTCCGGGGTCGCGGGATGGCTACACCTTC. The V gene is TRBV20-1, the J gene TRBJ1-2; D is unresolved. Trimming shortened V by 5 bases and J by 6 bases, and 13 bases separated the two germline ends. Germline V CDR1 and CDR2: DFQATT, SNEGSKA (reference sequence). The CDR3 consists of 12 residues.

V and J are TRBV20-1 and TRBJ2-7, with TRBD1 identical over 12 bases. CDR1 and CDR2 from the germline V gene are DFQATT and SNEGSKA (reference sequence). The CDR3 consists of 17 residues. V gave up 0 bases and J gave up 7 bases; unmatched junction bases: 13. The CDR3 protein is CSARDPFGTGGFREQYF. CDR3 DNA sequence: TGCAGTGCTAGAGATCCATTTGGGACAGGGGGCTTTCGAGAGCAGTACTTC.

CDR3 sequence (DNA): TGTGCCAGCAGCCCCCAGGGGGATCCGTACAATGAGCAGTTCTTC. Protein sequence: CASSPQGDPYNEQFF. J is TRBJ2-1 and V is TRBV11-2, with 7 bases that match TRBD1. Unmatched junction bases numbered 8, after V lost 5 bases and J lost 4 bases. This CDR3 is 15 amino acids long. Germline assignment: CDR1 SGHAT and CDR2 FQNNGV.

The gene calls are TRBV30 and TRBJ2-1, with 7 bases identical to TRBD2. The CDR3 is 14 amino acids. Per the germline V gene, CDR1 is GTSNPN and CDR2 is SVGIG (reference sequence). V lost 1 base, J lost 3 bases, and 3 bases stayed unmatched. The CDR3 DNA sequence: TGTGCCTGGAGTGGCGGGAGTGGCTACAATGAGCAGTTCTTC. This sequence encodes CAWSGGSGYNEQFF.

This clonotype was seen a few times. The V and J genes are TRBV6-5 and TRBJ1-1; possibly TRBD1 for D (6 bases). This CDR3 region has 14 residues. Germline values: CDR1 MNHEY, CDR2 SVGAGI. V was shortened by 5 bases and J by 1 base, with 11 bases between the two germline ends. The DNA for the CDR3 is TGTGCCAGCAGTAGTCTGGGACAGAACACTGAAGCTTTCTTT. This codes for CASSSLGQNTEAFF.

This clonotype was detected a few times. This chain uses TRBV7-9 with TRBJ1-1; TRBD1 aligns across 8 bases. The CDR3 length is 14 residues. Germline CDR1 reads SEHNR; CDR2 reads FQNEAQ (reference sequence). Germline trimming cut 5 bases from V and 1 base from J; bases unmatched to any gene: 3. Written as DNA, the CDR3 is TGTGCCAGCAGCACGCAGGGGGCGAACACTGAAGCTTTCTTT. Translated: CASSTQGANTEAFF.

The chain recombines TRBV20-1 with TRBJ2-1, with 11 bases aligning to TRBD2. Germline-derived CDR1 and CDR2 are DFQATT and SNEGSKA (reference sequence). The CDR3 totals 15 residues. The V and J ends lost 2 bases and 7 bases, in that order; junction bases with no gene match: 7. CDR3 loop: CSARNSGRALNEQFF. In DNA, the CDR3 is TGCAGTGCTAGAAATAGCGGGAGGGCTTTGAATGAGCAGTTCTTC.

V usage is TRBV5-6 and J usage is TRBJ2-5; a weak D match, TRBD2 (5 bases). The CDR3 length is 14 residues. CDR1 and CDR2 (germline): SGHDT, YYEEEE. Trimming shortened V by 0 bases and J by 1 base, and 7 bases separated the two germline ends. The CDR3 reads CASSLGEIQETQYF. The CDR3 DNA follows: TGTGCCAGCAGCTTGGGGGAGATCCAAGAGACCCAGTACTTC.